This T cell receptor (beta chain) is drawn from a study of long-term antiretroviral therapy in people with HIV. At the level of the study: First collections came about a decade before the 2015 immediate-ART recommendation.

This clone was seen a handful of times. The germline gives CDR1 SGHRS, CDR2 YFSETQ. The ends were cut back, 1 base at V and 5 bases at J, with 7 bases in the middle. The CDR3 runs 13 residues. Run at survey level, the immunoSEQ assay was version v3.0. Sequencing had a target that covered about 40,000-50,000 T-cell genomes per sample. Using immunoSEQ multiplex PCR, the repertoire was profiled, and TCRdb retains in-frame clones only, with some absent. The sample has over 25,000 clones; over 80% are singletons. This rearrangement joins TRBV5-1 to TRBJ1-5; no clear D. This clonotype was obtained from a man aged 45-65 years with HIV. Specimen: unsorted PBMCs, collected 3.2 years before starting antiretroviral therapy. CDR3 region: CASSLRDDQPQHF. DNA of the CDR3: TGCGCCAGCAGCTTGCGGGATGATCAGCCCCAGCATTTT.